Presented here are 30 T cell receptor beta chains from one specimen sequenced in a study of CD8+ T cells in alopecia areata. Sequencing relied on a cDNA template that was reverse transcribed from extracted RNA. Measured with immunoSEQ multiplex PCR; TCRdb has only the in-frame clones, and not every one. Among about 70,000 clones listed, approximately 43% were seen once. Material: CD8+ T cells sorted from blood, obtained at week 0. Receptors were obtained from a human donor with alopecia areata.

This clone was seen a single time. The CDR3 here is CASTRVGRGILGYTF. CDR3 bases: TGTGCCAGCACTCGTGTCGGCAGGGGAATTCTTGGCTACACCTTC. The chain couples TRBV2 to TRBJ1-2; D might be TRBD1 (6 bases). The V gene lost 7 bases and the J gene lost 7 bases, with 22 bases spanning the gap. The CDR3 sequence is 15 residues long. The germline V gene has CDR1 SNHLY and CDR2 FYNNEI.

CDR3: CASSYSTGGRANYEQYF. As DNA, the CDR3 is TGTGCCAGCAGTTACTCCACTGGCGGGAGGGCAAACTACGAGCAGTACTTC. The rearrangement links TRBV27 to TRBJ2-7; 9 bases are a match to TRBD2. Looked up from germline, CDR1 is MNHEY and CDR2 is SMNVEV (reference sequence). V shed 4 bases, J shed 3 bases, and the junction held 13 bases outside the gene matches. This CDR3 region has 17 residues.

The gene calls are TRBV2 and TRBJ2-3; D is possibly TRBD2 (6 bases). CDR1 is SNHLY and CDR2 is FYNNEI in the germline V gene. Trimming shortened V by 4 bases and J by 6 bases, and 11 bases separated the two germline ends. The CDR3 runs to 13 residues. This CDR3 reads CASSALARDTQYF. Written as DNA, the CDR3 is TGTGCCAGCAGTGCACTAGCAAGGGATACGCAGTATTTT.

The J gene is TRBJ2-7, the V gene TRBV11-2, with unresolved D. Trimming left V 0 bases short and J 0 bases short, with 6 bases between. CDR3 length equals 14 residues. Germline CDR1 and CDR2: SGHAT and FQNNGV. CDR3 sequence reads: CASSLDDNSYEQYF. Here the CDR3 DNA reads TGTGCCAGCAGCTTAGACGACAACTCCTACGAGCAGTACTTC.

The rearrangement uses TRBV30 and TRBJ1-2; 7 bases are shared with TRBD1. Trimming at V came to 3 bases and at J to 10 bases, leaving 8 bases not matched to a gene. The germline CDR1 and CDR2 sequences are GTSNPN and SVGIG (reference sequence). The length of the CDR3 is 12 residues. CDR3 residues: CAWSRGQVIYTF. The CDR3, as DNA: TGTGCCTGGAGCCGAGGACAGGTGATCTACACCTTC.

J is TRBJ1-1 and V is TRBV27, with D perhaps TRBD1 (5 bases). Germline-derived CDR1 and CDR2 are MNHEY and SMNVEV (reference sequence). V lost 2 bases to trimming and J lost 0 bases, with 10 bases between them. This CDR3 contains 15 residues. Here the CDR3 DNA reads TGTGCCAGCAGTTTAGCGGGACGGCTGAACACTGAAGCTTTCTTT. The encoded protein is CASSLAGRLNTEAFF.

V is TRBV30 and J is TRBJ2-1; possibly TRBD2 for D (5 bases). The CDR3 is made up of 15 amino acids. Trimming removed 4 bases from V and 4 bases from J, with 17 bases in between. Germline loops: CDR1 GTSNPN, CDR2 SVGIG (reference sequence). In DNA form, the CDR3 reads TGTGCCTGGACCCCCTCAGCGGCACTTTACAATGAGCAGTTCTTC. Its protein is CAWTPSAALYNEQFF.

The table lists this clone with many counts. V usage is TRBV7-9 and J usage is TRBJ2-5; TRBD2 aligns across 7 bases. Germline V gene sequence: CDR1 SEHNR, CDR2 FQNEAQ (reference sequence). There are 15 residues in the CDR3. J lost 3 bases, V lost 4 bases, and 8 bases had no gene match. The CDR3 DNA reads TGTGCCAGCAGCTCAAGTACTGGGACTAAAGAGACCCAGTACTTC. Encoded protein: CASSSSTGTKETQYF.

This clone has just a few counts. This rearrangement joins TRBV5-8 to TRBJ1-5, with unresolved D. The CDR3 length is 14 residues. Trimming took 2 bases from V and 6 from J, leaving 12 bases between them. Germline V gene lookup returns CDR1 SGHTS and CDR2 YDEGEE. CDR3 sequence: CASSFWGSPQPQHF. CDR3 coding DNA: TGTGCCAGCAGCTTTTGGGGATCCCCTCAGCCCCAGCATTTT.

The chain couples TRBV2 to TRBJ2-7; tentative D call: TRBD1 (6 bases). The germline V gene encodes CDR1 SNHLY and CDR2 FYNNEI. The CDR3 has 13 residues. Trimming stripped 5 bases from V and 4 bases from J, with 12 bases between. As DNA, the CDR3 is TGTGCCAGCAGTCCGACAGGATATTACGAGCAGTACTTC. Translation: CASSPTGYYEQYF.

The genes are TRBV29-1 and TRBJ2-3; TRBD2 matches 7 bases. The germline CDR1 and CDR2 sequences are SQVTM and ANQGSEA. V shed 4 bases and J 1 base; nucleotides not matched to a gene: 11. The CDR3 covers 16 residues. For the CDR3, the DNA is TGCAGCGTTGTGGGCGGGAGTGTTAGTGGCACAGATACGCAGTATTTT. It translates to CSVVGGSVSGTDTQYF.

This clone was observed a handful of times. The rearrangement uses TRBV30 and TRBJ2-7, with 11 bases identical to TRBD1. Losses at the gene ends were 2 bases for V and 6 bases for J; bases not matched to a gene: 6. The CDR3 contains 14 residues. The V gene's germline CDR1 is GTSNPN and CDR2 SVGIG (reference sequence). CDR3 residues: CAWSPWTGGVEQYF. CDR3 DNA: TGTGCCTGGAGTCCCTGGACAGGGGGCGTCGAGCAGTACTTC.

V is TRBV9 and J is TRBJ2-3; a possible D gene is TRBD1 (6 bases). The CDR3 extends over 15 amino acids. V lost 4 bases, J lost 4 bases, and 16 bases lay in between. Germline V gene sequence: CDR1 SGDLS, CDR2 YYNGEE. CDR3 DNA: TGTGCCAGCAGCCTTGGGGGCACAGTCGCAGATACGCAGTATTTT. This codes for CASSLGGTVADTQYF.

This sequence joins TRBV30 and TRBJ2-2; D is undetermined. The germline V gene has CDR1 GTSNPN and CDR2 SVGIG (reference sequence). The CDR3 is 13 amino acids. The CDR3 DNA sequence: TGTGCTCCCGGTTTATCGAACACCGGGGAGCTGTTTTTT. It translates to CAPGLSNTGELFF.

Only a few counts were recorded for this clone. The chain combines TRBV19 with TRBJ2-1, with D tentatively TRBD2 (6 bases). The V gene lost 3 bases and the J gene lost 6 bases, with 15 bases spanning the gap. The CDR3 length is 15 residues. Per germline, CDR1 LNHDA and CDR2 SQIVND (reference sequence). The CDR3 region is CASSITGVMINEQFF. In DNA form, the CDR3 reads TGTGCCAGTAGTATCACGGGAGTGATGATCAATGAGCAGTTCTTC.

V gene TRBV29-1 combines with J gene TRBJ1-2; weak D call: TRBD1 (6 bases). The length of the CDR3 is 14 residues. With 3 bases removed from V and 7 bases from J, the gap between germline ends came to 18 bases. CDR1 and CDR2 (germline): SQVTM, ANQGSEA. The CDR3 DNA reads as TGCAGCGTTGACTACAGGGACTACTCGGGTGGCTACACCTTC. This sequence encodes CSVDYRDYSGGYTF.

V is TRBV19 and J is TRBJ1-5; 10 bases are shared with TRBD1. This CDR3 has 17 residues. Per the germline V gene, CDR1 is LNHDA and CDR2 is SQIVND (reference sequence). Trimming cost V 5 bases and J 7 bases; bases outside gene matches: 14. CDR3 loop: CASSPSWGQGYEQPQHF. In DNA form, the CDR3 reads TGTGCCAGTAGTCCCTCCTGGGGACAGGGGTATGAGCAGCCCCAGCATTTT.

This clone was observed a handful of times. The chain has TRBV7-9 and TRBJ2-2, with no clear D. The CDR3 covers 17 residues. Germline-derived CDR1 and CDR2 are SEHNR and FQNEAQ (reference sequence). Between the trimmed V and J ends, which lost 7 bases and 0 bases, there was a span of 18 bases. The CDR3 spells CASTQAIDRPNTGELFF. DNA for the CDR3: TGTGCCAGCACCCAAGCAATAGACCGCCCGAACACCGGGGAGCTGTTTTTT.

This clone was counted only a few times. CDR3 in amino acids: CASSLAGVVETQYF. The CDR3 region has the DNA TGCGCCAGCAGCCTGGCAGGGGTTGTAGAGACCCAGTACTTC. The chain combines TRBV5-1 with TRBJ2-5, with D possibly matching TRBD1 (6 bases). The V end lost 4 bases, the J end lost 4 bases, and 14 bases lay between the germline ends. The CDR3 covers 14 residues. The germline V gene has CDR1 SGHRS and CDR2 YFSETQ.

Note on this clone: Different DNA sequences within this sample yield the same CDR3. This chain uses TRBV30 with TRBJ1-1; D remains ambiguous. Trimming removed 0 bases at V and 6 bases at J, with 5 bases between. This CDR3 is 11 amino acids long. Germline V gene sequence: CDR1 GTSNPN, CDR2 SVGIG (reference sequence). The CDR3 sequence: CAWSVRPEAFF. CDR3 DNA sequence: TGTGCCTGGAGTGTACGCCCTGAAGCTTTCTTT.

This clone occurred a few times. The gene calls are TRBV9 and TRBJ2-3; 9 bases agree with TRBD2. The CDR3 is made up of 17 amino acids. With 1 base clipped from V and 4 bases from J, the junction kept 10 bases outside the gene matches. The germline V gene has CDR1 SGDLS and CDR2 YYNGEE. This CDR3 is CASSVLDGTSFSDTQYF. The CDR3 nucleotides read TGTGCCAGCAGCGTACTCGACGGGACTAGCTTTTCAGATACGCAGTATTTT.

This chain uses TRBV27 with TRBJ1-1; tentatively, D is TRBD1 (5 bases). Germline V gives CDR1 MNHEY, CDR2 SMNVEV (reference sequence). V dropped 2 bases and J dropped 5 bases, with 15 bases sitting between them. This CDR3 has 15 residues. The CDR3 region has the DNA TGTGCCAGCAGTTTAAGGTACAGGTATGAGACTGAAGCTTTCTTT. Amino acid sequence: CASSLRYRYETEAFF.

The gene calls are TRBV7-8 and TRBJ2-3; D gene uncertain. Germline-derived CDR1 and CDR2 are SGHVS and FQNEAQ. V lost 6 bases to trimming and J lost 7 bases, with 14 bases between them. CDR3 length equals 13 residues. This CDR3 is CASSPPLGNTQYF. The CDR3 bases are TGTGCCAGCAGTCCACCACTTGGAAATACGCAGTATTTT. Complete variable domain (other parts from reference TRBV7-8 and TRBJ2-3): GAGVSQSPRYKVAKRGQDVALRCDPISGHVSLFWYQQALGQGPEFLTYFQNEAQLDKSGLPSDRFFAERPEGSVSTLKIQRTQQEDSAVYLCASSPPLGNTQYFGPGTRLTVL.

The chain joins TRBV4-2 to TRBJ2-7; 8 positions match TRBD2. The germline gives CDR1 LGHNA, CDR2 YNFKEQ. This CDR3 comprises 17 residues. Trimming at V came to 0 bases and at J to 0 bases, leaving 7 bases not matched to a gene. The CDR3 DNA reads as TGTGCCAGCAGCCAAGATGAGGAGGGACTAGTCTCCTACGAGCAGTACTTC. Its translation is CASSQDEEGLVSYEQYF.

This chain connects TRBV9 to TRBJ2-7; TRBD2 matches at 9 bases. The J segment lost 3 bases and the V segment lost 1 base, leaving 2 bases of the junction unmatched. The CDR3 spans 14 residues. Germline V gene data show CDR1 as SGDLS and CDR2 as YYNGEE. The CDR3 spells CASSVSSGSYEQYF. The CDR3 DNA sequence: TGTGCCAGCAGCGTAAGTAGCGGGAGCTACGAGCAGTACTTC.

The rearrangement links TRBV25-1 to TRBJ2-4; D is unresolved. Trimming removed 0 bases at V and 0 bases at J, with 12 bases between. The CDR3 spans 17 residues. The germline gives CDR1 MGHDK, CDR2 SYGVNS. The CDR3 region has the DNA TGTGCCAGCAGTGAATATGAATATGCAGGAGCCAAAAACATTCAGTACTTC. As protein: CASSEYEYAGAKNIQYF.

This clone was recorded once. The chain uses TRBV15 and TRBJ2-7, with TRBD1 matching 7 bases. The V segment lost 3 bases and the J segment 0 bases; nucleotides outside the gene matches: 11. The V gene's germline CDR1 is LNHNV and CDR2 YYDKDF (reference sequence). CDR3 length equals 17 residues. The DNA for the CDR3 is TGTGCCACCAGCAGGGCAACCACAGGGGCCCGCTCCTACGAGCAGTACTTC. Translated, it gives CATSRATTGARSYEQYF.

CDR3 residues: CSVAPGTEYEQYF. CDR3 coding DNA: TGCAGCGTTGCCCCGGGGACAGAGTACGAGCAGTACTTC. The chain recombines TRBV29-1 with TRBJ2-7, with 7 positions matching TRBD1. The CDR3 has 13 amino acids. V shed 4 bases and J 4 bases; nucleotides not matched to a gene: 7. CDR1 and CDR2 from the germline V gene are SQVTM and ANQGSEA.

In this sample, this clone turned up a few times. This sequence joins TRBV19 and TRBJ2-1, with D perhaps given as TRBD1 or TRBD2 (5 bases each). V dropped 3 bases and J dropped 8 bases, with 14 bases sitting between them. Looked up from germline, CDR1 is LNHDA and CDR2 is SQIVND (reference sequence). The CDR3 length is 14 residues. The CDR3 DNA sequence: TGTGCCAGTAGTATCAGGCAGAGGGGCCATGAGCAGTTCTTC. Protein product: CASSIRQRGHEQFF.

This chain connects TRBV5-6 to TRBJ2-7; TRBD1 matches 9 bases. Germline V gene sequence: CDR1 SGHDT, CDR2 YYEEEE. After removal of 4 bases from V and 6 bases from J, the junction contained 14 bases not matched to a gene. This CDR3 is 16 amino acids long. The CDR3 region is CASSPPGTGMFFEQYF. CDR3 bases: TGTGCCAGCAGCCCCCCCGGGACAGGGATGTTCTTCGAGCAGTACTTC.